Listed below are T cell receptor beta chains from one sample, sequenced in a study of memory CD4+ T cells and cytomegalovirus serostatus. Data came from immunoSEQ multiplex PCR; TCRdb stores just in-frame clones and leaves some out. The sample carries about 92,000 clones, roughly 80% recorded once. What was sequenced was memory CD4+ T cells from blood. The receptors here all came from an adult in good health and CMV-seropositive. Each CDR3 is given with its conserved first and last residue. The order of the fields is clone size, D gene, J gene, V gene, CDR3 DNA, CDR3 protein. A D gene is named only where the DNA matches it firmly. The size of a clone is reported for some rows only, either as once, few or many, or as a class for expanded clones.

. | TRBD1 | TRBJ1-5 | TRBV27 | TGTGCCAGCAGTCCTAATCGACAGGGAAAGGCCCAGCATTTT | CASSPNRQGKAQHF
few | TRBD1 | TRBJ1-1 | TRBV28 | TGTGCCAGCAGTATTACAGGGGCGGCTGAAGCTTTCTTT | CASSITGAAEAFF
. | TRBD1 | TRBJ1-5 | TRBV19 | TGTGCCAGTAGTATACGGACAGGGAATCAGCCCCAGCATTTT | CASSIRTGNQPQHF
. | . | TRBJ1-2 | TRBV19 | TGTGCCAGTACCCCCAAACAGGGACTCTATGGCTACACCTTC | CASTPKQGLYGYTF
once | TRBD1 | TRBJ1-6 | TRBV4-1 | TGCGCCAGCAGCCGAGGACAGGGGGGGAATAATTCACCCCTCCACTTT | CASSRGQGGNNSPLHF
. | . | TRBJ2-5 | TRBV28 | TGTGCCAGCAGGGTAACGGCGGAGCGGGAGACCCAGTACTTC | CASRVTAERETQYF
. | TRBD2 | TRBJ2-2 | TRBV7-3 | TGTGCCAGCAGCTCAGGACTAGCGGGTTACACCGGGGAGCTGTTTTTT | CASSSGLAGYTGELFF
. | . | TRBJ2-2 | TRBV7-2 | TGTGCCAGCAGCACCCGCTCCGGGGAGCTGTTTTTT | CASSTRSGELFF
. | TRBD2 | TRBJ2-2 | TRBV7-2 | TGTGCCAGCAGCTTAGAAGCGGGAGTTGGAACCGGGGAGCTGTTTTTT | CASSLEAGVGTGELFF
. | TRBD1 | TRBJ2-6 | TRBV2 | TGTGCCAGCAGTCAGACAGGGGGCGAGACTGGGGCCAACGTCCTGACTTTC | CASSQTGGETGANVLTF
. | . | TRBJ1-1 | TRBV7-2 | TGTGCCAGCAGCTTTCAGGGGTCAGGGAACACTGAAGCTTTCTTT | CASSFQGSGNTEAFF
once | . | TRBJ1-2 | TRBV28 | TGTGCCAGCTATCCCCTCGGCCCCAGGGGCTATGGCTACACCTTC | CASYPLGPRGYGYTF
. | . | TRBJ1-3 | TRBV5-1 | TGCGCCAGCAGCCCTGGGACGGTACTCTCTGGAAACACCATATATTTT | CASSPGTVLSGNTIYF
. | TRBD1 | TRBJ2-1 | TRBV6-1 | TGTGCCAGCAGTGACCGACAGGGCTTAATAGTTGAGCAGTTCTTC | CASSDRQGLIVEQFF
. | TRBD1 | TRBJ2-7 | TRBV2 | TGTGCCAGCAGTACGGCAGGGGGATCCTACGAGCAGTACTTC | CASSTAGGSYEQYF
few | . | TRBJ2-5 | TRBV6-1 | TGTGCCAGCTCCAGGGAAGAAGAGACCCAGTACTTC | CASSREEETQYF